These 10 T cell receptor beta chains were all obtained from the same sample, sequenced in a study of CD8+ T cells in alopecia areata. Sample treatment: oral pan-JAK inhibitor, 5-10 mg twice daily. Extracted RNA was reverse transcribed into cDNA, the sequencing template. Generated by immunoSEQ multiplex PCR, the TCRdb table keeps only in-frame clones and is missing some. Seen here are about 140,000 clones, roughly 86% observed once, and the top ten hold roughly 13%. The starting material was CD8+ T cells sorted from blood, obtained at week 4, from a patient treated with tofacitinib. Receptors originate from a human donor with alopecia areata.

This clone has a handful of counts. The J gene is TRBJ2-7, the V gene TRBV4-1, with D unresolved. CDR1 MGHRA and CDR2 YSYEKL come from the germline V gene. The V end was cut by 1 base, the J end by 2 bases, with 12 bases between. The CDR3 runs to 15 residues. The CDR3 region is CASSQGPGQTYEQYF. DNA of the CDR3: TGCGCCAGCAGCCAAGGCCCCGGGCAGACCTACGAGCAGTACTTC.

The chain links TRBV6-5 to TRBJ2-3; possibly TRBD1 for D (6 bases). The germline V gene encodes CDR1 MNHEY and CDR2 SVGAGI. The CDR3 consists of 14 residues. Trimming shortened V by 3 bases and J by 2 bases, and 9 bases separated the two germline ends. The CDR3 is CASSYGGATDTQYF. The CDR3 region has the DNA TGTGCCAGCAGTTATGGGGGCGCCACAGATACGCAGTATTTT.

The chain recombines TRBV27 with TRBJ1-1; 8 bases match TRBD1. CDR3 length: 15 amino acids. Germline trimming cut 2 bases from V and 0 bases from J; bases unmatched to any gene: 2. Looked up from germline, CDR1 is MNHEY and CDR2 is SMNVEV (reference sequence). The CDR3 bases are TGTGCCAGCAGTTTACGGACAGGGATGAACACTGAAGCTTTCTTT. Amino acids: CASSLRTGMNTEAFF.

The chain combines TRBV9 with TRBJ2-1, with TRBD2 identical over 13 bases. With V trimmed by 3 bases and J by 6 bases, 6 bases remained unmatched. The CDR3 loop spans 16 amino acids. The germline CDR1 and CDR2 sequences are SGDLS and YYNGEE. The CDR3 region has the DNA TGTGCCAGCAGCGCACGGACTAGCGGGAGTAGCAATGAGCAGTTCTTC. Translated: CASSARTSGSSNEQFF.

This clone came up once. This chain links TRBV27 with TRBJ2-7, with 10 bases lining up with TRBD2. The trim removed 2 bases at V and 4 bases at J, leaving 5 bases unmatched. This CDR3 region has 15 residues. Germline V gene data show CDR1 as MNHEY and CDR2 as SMNVEV (reference sequence). The CDR3, as DNA: TGTGCCAGCAGTTTACGGCCGGGACTAGCGTACGAGCAGTACTTC. The encoded protein is CASSLRPGLAYEQYF.

The genes are TRBV2 and TRBJ2-7, with 11 bases lining up with TRBD1. J was trimmed by 7 bases and V by 5 bases; bases with no gene match: 10. The CDR3 runs 15 residues. The V gene's germline CDR1 is SNHLY and CDR2 FYNNEI. The DNA for the CDR3 is TGTGCCAGCAGTATTCCGGGACAGGGGGGTTTGGAGCAGTACTTC. Protein: CASSIPGQGGLEQYF.

The chain links TRBV5-4 to TRBJ2-7; D is ambiguous. V was pared by 2 bases and J by 3 bases, with 9 bases between. The CDR3 is made up of 13 amino acids. The germline V gene encodes CDR1 SGHNT and CDR2 YYREEE (reference sequence). The DNA for the CDR3 is TGTGCCAGCAGCTTAAATGGGGTCTACGAGCAGTACTTC. This sequence encodes CASSLNGVYEQYF.

V gene TRBV4-2 combines with J gene TRBJ2-7, with 7 bases aligning to TRBD2. Losses at the gene ends were 1 base for V and 4 bases for J; bases not matched to a gene: 4. This CDR3 region has 14 residues. The V gene's germline CDR1 is LGHNA and CDR2 YNFKEQ. CDR3: CASSQGGGGYEQYF. As DNA, the CDR3 is TGTGCCAGCAGCCAAGGGGGCGGGGGTTACGAGCAGTACTTC.

This clone occurred once. The chain joins TRBV15 to TRBJ2-5; no reliable D call. The germline V gene encodes CDR1 LNHNV and CDR2 YYDKDF (reference sequence). The V gene lost 0 bases and the J gene lost 3 bases, with 11 bases spanning the gap. The CDR3 contains 15 residues. CDR3 DNA sequence: TGTGCCACCAGCAGAGATGGTTCAATGGAAGAGACCCAGTACTTC. This codes for CATSRDGSMEETQYF. Together with reference TRBV15 and TRBJ2-5, the CDR3 gives the full variable domain: DAMVIQNPRYQVTQFGKPVTLSCSQTLNHNVMYWYQQKSSQAPKLLFHYYDKDFNNEADTPDNFQSRRPNTSFCFLDIRSPGLGDTAMYLCATSRDGSMEETQYFGPGTRLLVL.

CDR3 amino acids: CASNPRRGNGYGYTF. The CDR3 DNA reads TGTGCCAGCAACCCTAGGCGGGGGAACGGCTATGGCTACACCTTC. This sequence joins TRBV27 and TRBJ1-2, with D perhaps TRBD1 (5 bases). CDR1 and CDR2 (germline): MNHEY, SMNVEV (reference sequence). The V gene lost 7 bases and the J gene lost 4 bases, with 19 bases spanning the gap. This CDR3 is 15 amino acids long.